This TCR beta chain comes out of a study of identical twins. Study-wide points: Reduced insertions were recorded for abundant cord blood beta clonotypes, with no such pattern in memory repertoires.

With V trimmed by 10 bases and J by 0 bases, 14 bases remained unmatched. Germline lookup yields CDR1 MNHNS and CDR2 SASEGT. This CDR3 spans 16 amino acids. As for this clonotype: Antigen unknown.

It was template switching that added a universal primer site, and there were unique molecular identifiers on the cDNA. TCRdb reprocessed the 5' RACE reads with MiXCR, giving one entry per CDR3 protein. Among 510,000 or so distinct CDR3 sequences listed, 12% to 15% were seen once. These same data were also listed under a study on yellow fever vaccine responses in identical twins.

The rearrangement uses TRBV6-1 and TRBJ2-5; 7 nucleotides line up with TRBD2. The sequencing input was CD4+ T cells sorted from blood. This receptor was obtained from a woman younger than 35 in good health. Written as DNA, the CDR3 is TGTGCCACCCGAGTCAGAATAGCGGGCCACCAAGAGACCCAGTACTTC. This codes for CATRVRIAGHQETQYF.